This TCR beta chain is drawn from a study of early T cells in non-severe SARS-CoV-2 infection. Points from the study as a whole: A preference for anti-spike CD8 responses marked VDJdb matching, which missed private and CD4 specificities.

The CDR3 runs to 14 residues. With 6 bases removed from V and 0 bases from J, the gap between germline ends came to 11 bases. The germline gives CDR1 MNHEY, CDR2 SMNVEV (reference sequence). A few counts support this clonotype. What it binds is not known. Separate cDNA molecules each had unique molecular identifiers attached to them. TCRdb used MiXCR to reprocess the 5' RACE reads, holding one entry per CDR3 protein. The table records 60,000 or so distinct CDR3 sequences, approximately 9.7% of them present only once. The specimen was whole blood. The rearrangement joins TRBV27 to TRBJ1-2, with no clear D. The sequence came from an adult who was a healthcare worker with PCR-confirmed SARS-CoV-2 infection or an uninfected control (not recorded which). The CDR3 loop is CASSTQGTNYGYTF. CDR3 DNA: TGTGCCAGCAGCACACAAGGGACTAACTATGGCTACACCTTC.